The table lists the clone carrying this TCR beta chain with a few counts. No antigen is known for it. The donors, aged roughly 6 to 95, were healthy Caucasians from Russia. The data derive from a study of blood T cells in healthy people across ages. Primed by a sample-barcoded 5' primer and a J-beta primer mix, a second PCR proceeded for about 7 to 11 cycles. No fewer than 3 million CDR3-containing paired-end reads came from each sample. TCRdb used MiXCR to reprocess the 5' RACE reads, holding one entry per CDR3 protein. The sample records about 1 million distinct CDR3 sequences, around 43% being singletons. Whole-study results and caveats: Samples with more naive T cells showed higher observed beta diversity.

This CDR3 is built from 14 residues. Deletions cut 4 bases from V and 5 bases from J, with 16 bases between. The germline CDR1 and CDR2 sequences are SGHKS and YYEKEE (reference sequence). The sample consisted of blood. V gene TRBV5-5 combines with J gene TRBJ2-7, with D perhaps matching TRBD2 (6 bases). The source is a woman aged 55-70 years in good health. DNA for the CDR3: TGTGCCAGCAGCCCCTCCGGGAGAAGTGACGAGCAGTACTTC. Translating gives CASSPSGRSDEQYF.